This T cell receptor beta chain was recorded in a study of identical twins (dated by TCRdb to the mid-2010s). For the wider study: TCR alpha and beta repertoires from monozygotic twins, unrelated adults of various ages and cord blood were deep-sequenced to test whether fetal clonotypes persist. Replicate twin experiments were performed at different times using different library preparation protocols to rule out contamination.

This clonotype turned up a few times. Its cognate antigen has yet to be identified. No qualities accompany the bases; no much larger clone lies one base away. What the authors observed across the whole study: Compared with coincidental sharing between unrelated individuals, out-of-frame TCR alpha sequences shared between twins had an excess of sequences with low generation probability. Zero-insertion analyses could be partly confounded by invariant T cells such as MAIT and iNKT, although diverse VJ usage argued against such confounding for most clonotypes. In monozygotic twins, recombination models systematically underestimated out-of-frame TCR alpha sharing, but the models matched the sharing seen between unrelated individuals. Because the same donors could not be followed over many years, the conclusions relied on cross-sectional statistical analysis. In beta out-of-frame sequences, excess twin sharing was weaker, because having fewer shared sequences lowered the signal-to-noise ratio. Fewer insertions were carried by abundant cord blood beta clonotypes, a similar but weaker trend appeared in young adult naive repertoires, and no such trend appeared in memory repertoires.

V is trimmed back by 4 bases and J by 2 bases, and the junction contains 6 bases that no gene match accounts for. Counted from cysteine to phenylalanine, this CDR3 has 16 amino acids. CDR3 DNA only is kept here, 48 bases in frame from base 1. CDR1 and CDR2, per the germline V gene, are SGHVS and FNYEAQ. To prepare the library, 5' RACE was applied. Sequencing instrument: Illumina HiSeq 2000. A universal primer binding site was added through template switching, and the final cDNA carried a unique molecular identifier so that TCR cDNA molecules could be counted accurately. Specific primers in the conserved constant-segment region were used to synthesize first-strand cDNA for the TCR alpha and beta chains. To control for contamination, every cDNA library was double barcoded, receiving both a SMART-Mk sample barcode and Illumina barcodes. TruSeq adapter sequences along with Illumina sample barcodes were introduced in two successive PCR steps. Sequencing of the TCR alpha and beta cDNA libraries was done on the Illumina HiSeq platform using custom primers. The authors processed their data as follows. MiGEC processed the raw reads to extract unique molecular identifiers, while MiXCR was used to determine the CDR3 positions. Recombination models were inferred per individual with the repgenHMM and IGoR tools using an EM algorithm. The analysis of shared clonotypes was done with the tcR package in R, with sharing normalized by the product of cloneset sizes. To study raw recombination free of thymic and clonal selection effects, out-of-frame nonproductive sequences were analyzed. TCRdb reprocessing: public reads trimmed at Q25 with fastp, clones called with MiXCR, in-frame beta chains kept. Records with the same CDR3 protein are collapsed into one entry carrying the most frequent genes and DNA. In this record, the V and J calls reflect TCRdb's handling and not the investigators' own analysis. The sample includes hundreds of thousands of distinct CDR3 sequences, with more than 6.5% observed a single time. The ten largest clones capture less than 2% of the sample.

Every donor in the study was a healthy Caucasian. Three pairs of female monozygotic twins, all aged about 18 to 29 years, were included in the twin cohort. Miltenyi CD45RO+ enrichment and human naive T-cell isolation kits were used to isolate memory (CD45RO+) and naive T cells from PBMC. These sequences were also reported in another study, on yellow fever vaccine responses in identical twins. The other study reports the following: The authors reported that the T cell response to vaccination in identical twins appeared partly convergent and partly personalized. In identical twins, the study followed T cell clones that responded to the vaccine with precision.

The chain is made from TRBV7-6 and TRBJ1-5, and 9 junction bases match TRBD1. The origin of this receptor is a woman under 30 in good health. Sequenced sample: memory (CD45RO+) T cells sorted from blood. According to the study, the label for this sample's cell subset or site signals: CD45RO+ enriched T cells. The CDR3: CASSSTGGRGNQPQHF. At the DNA level, the sequence is TGTGCCAGCAGCTCTACAGGGGGCAGGGGCAATCAGCCCCAGCATTTT.